This T cell receptor beta chain came from a study of control samples from healthy donors and cancer patients. The V gene lost 1 base and the J gene lost 7 bases, with 7 bases spanning the gap. The CDR3 contains 12 residues. Germline values: CDR1 PRHDT, CDR2 FYEKMQ (reference sequence). The data were produced by immunoSEQ multiplex PCR, yet TCRdb's version contains in-frame clones alone and is incomplete. This sample has about 58,000 clones, with around 90% found just once. The sample comprised PBMCs. J is TRBJ2-5 and V is TRBV13; weak D call: TRBD1 (5 bases). This TCR was recovered from a man in his sixties with colorectal cancer. The CDR3 sequence is CASSLARATQYF. Here the CDR3 DNA reads TGTGCCAGCAGCTTAGCCAGGGCGACCCAGTACTTC.